This entry lists 3 T cell receptor beta chains sequenced from one sample in a study of T-cell memory formation after mild COVID-19. TCRdb reprocessed the 5' RACE reads via MiXCR and lists one record per CDR3 protein. The sample holds approximately 150,000 distinct CDR3 sequences, roughly 21% seen once. Sequencing was carried out using PBMCs or a T cell subset sorted from them (not recorded which). These receptors were obtained from an adult woman who had mild COVID-19 (a few samples of this study predate the infection). Cell type and time point are not known.

There are a few counts of this clonotype. The rearrangement links TRBV12-3 or TRBV12-4 to TRBJ2-7; weak D call: TRBD1 (6 bases). Trimming removed 3 bases from V and 4 bases from J, with 7 bases in between. The CDR3 has 12 residues. The CDR3 DNA reads as TGTGCCAGCAGTTTTGGGACATACGAGCAGTACTTC. Protein product: CASSFGTYEQYF.

The chain combines TRBV6-2 or TRBV6-3 with TRBJ2-7; 11 bases fit TRBD1. J was trimmed by 3 bases and V by 2 bases; bases with no gene match: 9. The CDR3 contains 17 residues. Germline V lookup: CDR1 MNHEY, CDR2 SVGEGT. The CDR3 is CASSYGTGGLPYYEQYF. The CDR3, as DNA: TGTGCCAGCAGTTACGGGACAGGGGGTCTCCCCTACTACGAGCAGTACTTC.

The chain recombines TRBV5-1 with TRBJ2-3; possible D gene TRBD1, 6 bases. The length of the CDR3 is 14 residues. The germline V gene encodes CDR1 SGHRS and CDR2 YFSETQ. With 4 bases removed from V and 0 bases from J, the gap between germline ends came to 9 bases. The CDR3 coding sequence is TGCGCCAGCAGCGCCAGGGGTAGCACAGATACGCAGTATTTT. As protein: CASSARGSTDTQYF.